The entry below gives a single T cell receptor beta chain sequence along with its context. Reverse transcribed after extraction, RNA yielded cDNA as the sequencing template. Sequenced by immunoSEQ multiplex PCR; TCRdb stores in-frame clones only, minus some. The table includes more than 200,000 clones, 65% to 70% detected once. The sample comes from a study of CD8+ T cells in alopecia areata. The J segment lost 4 bases and the V segment lost 6 bases, leaving 4 bases of the junction unmatched. This CDR3 has 14 amino acids. Per germline, CDR1 ENHRY and CDR2 SYGVKD. The TCR was taken from a human donor with alopecia areata. The material was CD4+ T cells sorted from blood, obtained at week 0. The rearrangement joins TRBV10-3 to TRBJ2-5; TRBD2 matches 11 bases. CDR3 nucleotides: TGTGCCATCAGACCCGGGACTAGCGGAGAGACCCAGTACTTC. Its protein is CAIRPGTSGETQYF.